This passage covers 27 T cell receptor beta chains from one sample sequenced in a study of identical twins. Each CDR3 protein is one row after TCRdb ran MiXCR on the 5' RACE reads. Of 400,000 to 600,000 distinct CDR3 sequences in the sample, under 25% were seen once. These same records also appear under a second study, on yellow fever vaccine responses in identical twins.

Sequenced input: CD4+ T cells sorted from blood. The receptor set was obtained from a woman aged 18-29 years in good health.

This sequence joins TRBV5-1 and TRBJ1-5; 7 bases line up with TRBD1. The CDR3 is made up of 14 amino acids. The trim removed 5 bases at V and 7 bases at J, leaving 9 bases unmatched. Looked up from germline, CDR1 is SGHRS and CDR2 is YFSETQ. In DNA, the CDR3 is TGCGCCAGCAGAACAGGGGAGGGGAAGCAGCCCCAGCATTTT. Protein sequence: CASRTGEGKQPQHF.

This clonotype was picked up a small number of times. J is TRBJ1-6 and V is TRBV11-2; D possibly corresponds to TRBD1 (5 bases). Deletions cut 7 bases from V and 4 bases from J, with 14 bases between. From germline, CDR1 is SGHAT and CDR2 FQNNGV. The CDR3 has 15 residues. The CDR3 protein is CASIEGDGYNSPLHF. CDR3 in DNA: TGTGCCAGCATAGAAGGGGACGGGTATAATTCACCCCTCCACTTT.

CDR3 nucleotide sequence: TGTGCCAGCCGGACAGGGATTAACACTGAAGCTTTCTTT. This translates into CASRTGINTEAFF. The chain joins TRBV14 to TRBJ1-1; 8 bases map to TRBD1. V was pared by 8 bases and J by 2 bases, with 4 bases of the junction left unmatched. CDR1 is SGHDN, CDR2 FVKESK, per germline. This CDR3 contains 13 residues.

V usage is TRBV12-3 or TRBV12-4 and J usage is TRBJ2-7; D gene ambiguous. Between the trimmed V and J ends, which lost 3 bases and 0 bases, there was a span of 12 bases. The CDR3 covers 15 residues. CDR3 sequence (DNA): TGTGCCAGCAGTTTGTCATTTGGAAGCTCCTACGAGCAGTACTTC. Translating gives CASSLSFGSSYEQYF.

Of note for this clonotype: One junction end does not reproduce the germline sequence, and a read error may be involved. The chain is built from TRBV5-5 and TRBJ2-2; 8 positions agree with TRBD1. Germline V gene lookup returns CDR1 SGHKS and CDR2 YYEKEE (reference sequence). The CDR3 covers 15 residues. The CDR3 DNA reads as TGTGCCAACAGCGCGGACAGGGTGAACACCGGGGAGCTGTTTTTT. Its protein is CANSADRVNTGELFF.

The rearrangement joins TRBV9 to TRBJ1-2; D is ambiguous. This CDR3 has 17 residues. Trimming removed 0 bases from V and 8 bases from J, with 23 bases in between. CDR1 is SGDLS, CDR2 YYNGEE, per germline. The CDR3 DNA sequence: TGTGCCAGCAGCGTAGAAAGTTGGGTCCGGGGAGGTTACGGCTACACCTTC. Residues: CASSVESWVRGGYGYTF.

The chain employs TRBV6-2 or TRBV6-3 and TRBJ2-7, with 7 bases fitting TRBD1. Germline lookup yields CDR1 MNHEY and CDR2 SVGEGT. The CDR3 is made up of 17 amino acids. With 5 bases clipped from V and 1 base from J, the junction kept 14 bases outside the gene matches. The DNA for the CDR3 is TGTGCCAGCAGTAACCACCCCACAGGGGCCCCTTCCTACGAGCAGTACGTC. Translating gives CASSNHPTGAPSYEQYV.

This clonotype appeared a few times. The chain links TRBV15 to TRBJ1-1; D gene ambiguous. Trimming pared 0 bases from V and 3 bases from J, leaving 5 bases between. This CDR3 has 13 amino acids. The germline gives CDR1 LNHNV, CDR2 YYDKDF (reference sequence). The DNA for the CDR3 is TGTGCCACCAGCAGAGATAGGTACACTGAAGCTTTCTTT. This encodes CATSRDRYTEAFF.

This clonotype occurred a few times. The CDR3 region is CASSFGQYNEQFF. In nucleotides, the CDR3 is TGTGCCAGCAGCTTCGGGCAATACAATGAGCAGTTCTTC. The V gene is TRBV11-3, the J gene TRBJ2-1; no reliable D call. There are 13 residues in the CDR3. Deletions cut 3 bases from V and 4 bases from J, with 7 bases between. CDR1 and CDR2 (germline): SGHNT, YENEEA. The full variable domain, rest sourced from reference TRBV11-3 and TRBJ2-1, is EAGVVQSPRYKIIEKKQPVAFWCNPISGHNTLYWYLQNLGQGPELLIRYENEEAVDDSQLPKDRFSAERLKGVDSTLKIQPAELGDSAVYLCASSFGQYNEQFFGPGTRLTVL.

The J gene is TRBJ2-2, the V gene TRBV12-3 or TRBV12-4; D might be TRBD1 (6 bases). V lost 6 bases to trimming and J lost 2 bases, with 16 bases between them. This CDR3 spans 16 amino acids. The DNA of the CDR3 is TGTGCCAGCAGCCATACAGGGACCCGCAACACCGGGGAGCTGTTTTTT. It specifies CASSHTGTRNTGELFF.

The chain uses TRBV5-1 and TRBJ2-1; 13 nucleotides match TRBD2. V lost 4 bases to trimming and J lost 5 bases; unmatched junction nucleotides: 3. Germline assignment: CDR1 SGHRS and CDR2 YFSETQ. The CDR3 length is 15 residues. CDR3: CASSQGLAGHNEQFF. The CDR3 nucleotides read TGCGCCAGCAGCCAGGGACTAGCGGGGCACAATGAGCAGTTCTTC.

In this sample, this clonotype turned up a few times. This chain connects TRBV5-1 to TRBJ2-1; D might be TRBD1 (6 bases). Germline V lookup: CDR1 SGHRS, CDR2 YFSETQ. The ends were cut back, 3 bases at V and 2 bases at J, with 9 bases in the middle. The CDR3 loop spans 14 amino acids. As DNA, the CDR3 is TGCGCCAGCAGCTCGGGACACCCCTACAATGAGCAGTTCTTC. This translates into CASSSGHPYNEQFF.

V gene TRBV7-8 combines with J gene TRBJ1-5; D is perhaps TRBD1 (5 bases). The CDR3 has 17 residues. Deletions cut 1 base from V and 3 bases from J, with 16 bases between. CDR1 is SGHVS, CDR2 FQNEAQ, per germline. The CDR3 nucleotides are TGTGCCAGCAGCTTAGTAGCGGGCAGGGTTCTCAATCAGCCCCAGCATTTT. This encodes CASSLVAGRVLNQPQHF.

The chain is built from TRBV7-8 and TRBJ2-5; TRBD2 matches at 10 bases. Germline loops: CDR1 SGHVS, CDR2 FQNEAQ. V shed 4 bases and J 3 bases; nucleotides not matched to a gene: 5. The CDR3 totals 15 residues. The DNA for the CDR3 is TGTGCCAGCAGCTCGGGACTAGCGCTGAAAGAGACCCAGTACTTC. It translates to CASSSGLALKETQYF. Full variable domain (outside the CDR3, taken from reference TRBV7-8 and TRBJ2-5): GAGVSQSPRYKVAKRGQDVALRCDPISGHVSLFWYQQALGQGPEFLTYFQNEAQLDKSGLPSDRFFAERPEGSVSTLKIQRTQQEDSAVYLCASSSGLALKETQYFGPGTRLLVL.

The chain couples TRBV5-1 to TRBJ2-6, with D possibly being TRBD1 or TRBD2 (5 bases each). From germline, CDR1 is SGHRS and CDR2 YFSETQ. This CDR3 has 15 amino acids. Trimming pared 4 bases from V and 2 bases from J, leaving 10 bases between. The DNA for the CDR3 is TGCGCCAGCAGCCCTCAGGGAGCTGGGGCCAACGTCCTGACTTTC. Amino acid sequence: CASSPQGAGANVLTF.

This chain joins TRBV4-1 and TRBJ2-3; 11 bases are a match to TRBD2. Germline V gene lookup returns CDR1 MGHRA and CDR2 YSYEKL. The CDR3 spans 16 residues. Trimming removed 4 bases from V and 4 bases from J; junction bases left unmatched: 7. The CDR3 bases are TGCGCCAGCAGCCTCACTGGGACTAGCGGTGCAGATACGCAGTATTTT. Translation gives CASSLTGTSGADTQYF.

J is TRBJ2-2 and V is TRBV10-3, with a possible D match to TRBD2 (6 bases). The V gene's germline CDR1 is ENHRY and CDR2 SYGVKD. The V end was cut by 3 bases, the J end by 7 bases, with 12 bases between. The CDR3 consists of 14 residues. The CDR3 sequence: CAISDRREVGELFF. Written as DNA, the CDR3 is TGTGCCATCAGTGACCGGAGGGAGGTCGGGGAGCTGTTTTTT.

This clonotype was detected many times. This chain joins TRBV2 and TRBJ1-6; no clear D gene. V lost 0 bases, J lost 9 bases, and 18 bases lay in between. Germline CDR1 SNHLY, CDR2 FYNNEI. This CDR3 has 17 amino acids. The CDR3 here is CASSEAIQLWDGSPLHF. For the CDR3, the DNA is TGTGCCAGCAGTGAAGCAATCCAGCTATGGGATGGTTCACCCCTCCACTTT.

This clonotype was seen only a few times. The V gene is TRBV2, the J gene TRBJ2-7, with TRBD2 identical over 8 bases. CDR1 is SNHLY, CDR2 FYNNEI, per germline. This CDR3 is 12 amino acids long. The DNA of the CDR3 is TGTGCCAGCAAAGTACCAGGGACTAGTGTCTTGGTC. This translates into CASKVPGTSVLV.

V and J are TRBV5-6 and TRBJ2-7; D may be TRBD2 (6 bases). V was pared by 5 bases and J by 2 bases, with 11 bases between. Per germline, CDR1 SGHDT and CDR2 YYEEEE. This CDR3 region has 13 residues. The CDR3 DNA reads TGTGCCAGCAGTGGAGGGATGGCCTACGAGCAGTACTTC. The encoded protein is CASSGGMAYEQYF.

This clonotype has just a few counts. V usage is TRBV7-2 and J usage is TRBJ2-1, with a possible D match to TRBD2 (5 bases). Germline V CDR1 and CDR2: SGHTA, FQGNSA. This CDR3 has 15 residues. V lost 3 bases to trimming and J lost 2 bases, with 11 bases between them. The CDR3 nucleotides read TGTGCCAGCAGCTTCCCAGCCGGGGCCTACAATGAGCAGTTCTTC. Translation: CASSFPAGAYNEQFF.

CDR3 sequence reads: CASRVPGLAGGQETQYF. The CDR3 nucleotides read TGTGCCAGCCGGGTTCCGGGACTAGCGGGGGGACAAGAGACCCAGTACTTC. The chain is built from TRBV2 and TRBJ2-5; 15 bases are shared with TRBD2. This CDR3 is built from 17 residues. V lost 8 bases and J lost 2; bases outside the gene matches: 9. CDR1 is SNHLY, CDR2 FYNNEI, per germline.

The CDR3 DNA follows: TGTGCCAGCAGTTTAGATGAGTTTTCGGCTGAAGCTTTCTTT. It encodes CASSLDEFSAEAFF. The V and J genes are TRBV12-3 or TRBV12-4 and TRBJ1-1; D not resolved. Trimming cost V 1 base and J 6 bases, with 12 bases left between them. CDR3 length: 14 amino acids.

This rearrangement joins TRBV29-1 to TRBJ2-3; TRBD1 aligns across 9 bases. J lost 1 base, V lost 7 bases, and 12 bases had no gene match. CDR3 length equals 16 residues. Germline CDR1 is SQVTM and CDR2 is ANQGSEA. This CDR3 is CSGYRYRGQGTDTQYF. The DNA for the CDR3 is TGCAGCGGCTACCGTTACAGGGGGCAGGGCACAGATACGCAGTATTTT.

This clonotype was counted at least ten times. V usage is TRBV4-1 and J usage is TRBJ1-2; D gene ambiguous. The germline V and J ends were trimmed by 0 bases and 8 bases, with 13 bases remaining between them. Germline CDR1 and CDR2: MGHRA and YSYEKL. This CDR3 contains 14 residues. This CDR3 is CASSQETILAGYTF. CDR3 nucleotide sequence: TGCGCCAGCAGCCAAGAAACCATCCTAGCGGGCTACACCTTC.

The CDR3 loop is CASSFPDREYEQYV. In nucleotides, the CDR3 is TGTGCCAGCAGTTTCCCCGACAGGGAGTACGAGCAGTACGTC. V gene TRBV27 combines with J gene TRBJ2-7; 7 bases are shared with TRBD1. Germline CDR1 and CDR2: MNHEY and SMNVEV (reference sequence). The CDR3 loop spans 14 amino acids. V was clipped by 3 bases and J by 4 bases; unmatched bases: 6.

This chain links TRBV3-1 with TRBJ2-2; D ambiguous. V shed 1 base and J shed 4 bases, with 4 bases lying between them. This CDR3 has 13 residues. Germline V CDR1 and CDR2: LGHDT, YNNKEL (reference sequence). The CDR3 DNA is TGTGCCAGCAGCCAAGCGCCCACCGGGGAGCTGTTTTTT. This translates into CASSQAPTGELFF.